This T cell receptor beta chain was captured in a study of shared clonotypes between healthy human individuals. A CD45RA+ naive subset and a CD45RA-negative memory subset were split from CD4+ cells. The test was conducted at deep level. TCRdb's copy holds only in-frame clones and misses some; the assay was immunoSEQ multiplex PCR. Here the sample spans just over 2,000,000 clones, about 95% being singletons. CDR1 is SGHRS and CDR2 is YFSETQ in the germline V gene. The V end lost 2 bases, the J end lost 4 bases, and 12 bases lay between the germline ends. The CDR3 runs to 14 residues. The sequenced sample was naive CD4+ T cells sorted from blood. Subset: CD45RA+ positively selected. This clonotype originated in a man aged 18-30 years in good health. V usage is TRBV5-1 and J usage is TRBJ1-1; TRBD1 might be the D (6 bases). CDR3 amino acids: CASSFGTLGTEAFF. Here the CDR3 DNA reads TGCGCCAGCAGCTTCGGGACACTTGGCACTGAAGCTTTCTTT.